The source of this TCR beta chain is a study of immune heterogeneity within non-small cell lung tumors (dated by TCRdb to the late 2010s). Describing the broader study: By histology, several squamous cell carcinomas, 10 non-squamous carcinomas and 1 tumor not otherwise specified were included. Transcriptome data were available for just 40 to 50 loci from approximately twelve patients, whereas TCR repertoire analysis spanned around 58 tumor loci from fewer than 17 patients. Neoantigen binding to each patient's HLA alleles was predicted with netMHCpan-3.0 for mutant peptides of 8 to 11 amino acids. The study combined whole-exome sequencing, RNA-seq and TCR beta repertoire sequencing of multiple spatially distinct regions from each NSCLC tumor to examine intratumoral immune heterogeneity.

A word on this clonotype: Its antigen is still unknown. No base-level quality is on record; no much larger clone is a single base apart.

A multiplex PCR system amplified the TCR beta CDR3 region, with a first 10-cycle round using 32 V-gene forward and 13 J-gene reverse primers. The first PCR round was done with a QIAGEN Multiplex PCR Kit, and the primer sequences were filed in Chinese patent CN105087789A. A second PCR round added Illumina universal primers using the Phusion High-Fidelity PCR Kit. The TCR libraries underwent paired-end sequencing with a read length of 151 bp on the Illumina HiSeq X Ten platform. The published analysis was carried out like this. Cutadapt was used to discard reads without multiplex PCR primers, PEAR merged the read pairs, and MiXCR with default settings called the CDR3 regions. Shannon entropy measured repertoire diversity, while clonality was calculated as one minus the Shannon entropy divided by the ln of the count of productive unique sequences. A clonotype counted as a dominant or high-frequency T-cell clone when its frequency was 0.5% or higher. TCRdb applied fastp at Q25 and MiXCR to the public reads, then kept only in-frame beta chains. Under each unique CDR3 protein, matching rows form one entry showing the most common genes and DNA. The V and J calls were not made by the authors but by TCRdb's processing. The sample includes about 2,900 distinct CDR3 sequences, with around 41% observed a single time. The ten largest make up 22% of the sample.

Genomic DNA extracted from bulk tumor tissue served as TCR template, with 600 to 700 ng gDNA amplified per sample. During surgery, multiple biopsies were taken from each primary tumor, with sampling sites spaced as far apart as possible within the tumor mass. The study cohort was described as untreated, and patients were newly diagnosed NSCLC cases undergoing curative surgery. Donors were about 16 newly diagnosed non-small cell lung cancer patients undergoing surgery with curative intent. A couple of independent pathologists examined the resected tumor masses. Only high-quality DNA and RNA samples were carried forward to sequencing. Reading from cysteine to phenylalanine, the CDR3 counts 12 amino acids. Kept here is only the CDR3 DNA, which spans 36 bases and is read in frame from base 1. V loses 6 bases of germline sequence and J loses 6 bases, and the interval between the two ends is 10 bases. Broader findings and caveats from the paper: A statistically significant but moderate positive correlation (R approximately 0.31) was observed between local T-cell repertoire clonality and local tumor mutational burden. Individual patients mostly had different high-frequency TCR beta clonotypes. Identical dominant CDR3B clonotypes recurred across loci within a patient, yet different tumor locations also harbored unique high-frequency clones.

Input material: lung tumor tissue. In this chain, TRBV12-3 or TRBV12-4 is recombined with TRBJ2-3; TRBD2 could be the D gene, as 7 bases match. The origin of this receptor is a woman between 50 and 59 years old with non-small cell lung cancer. The CDR3 corresponds to CASRGGGDTQYF. The DNA sequence follows: TGTGCCAGCAGGGGGGGGGGCGATACGCAGTATTTT.